These T cell receptor beta chains were read from a single sample in a study of shared clonotypes between healthy human individuals. Some clones are missing from TCRdb's copy, which holds only in-frame ones; the method was immunoSEQ multiplex PCR. Of 2 million or so clones in the sample, over 85% are singletons; the top ten hold 0.9% to 1.3%. The sample comprised naive CD8+ T cells sorted from blood. These TCRs come from a man younger than 35 in good health. CDR3s include the opening cysteine and the closing phenylalanine or tryptophan. The D gene is left open where the match is weak. Clone size is shown for a subset of rows, as once, few, many or a class of expanded clone.

CASPLGHIAIQYF TGTGCCAGTCCACTGGGACACATCGCCATTCAGTACTTC TRBJ2-4 TRBV19 13 . .
CASSYGGRYEQYF TGTGCCAGCAGTTACGGGGGTCGGTACGAGCAGTACTTC TRBJ2-7 TRBV27 13 . .
CASSLGQGTAFF TGTGCCAGCAGCCTCGGACAGGGCACAGCTTTCTTT TRBJ1-1 TRBV27 12 once TRBD1
CSVDTGTGQPQHF TGCAGCGTTGATACAGGGACCGGTCAGCCCCAGCATTTT TRBJ1-5 TRBV29-1 13 . .
CASSLSSESVYEQYF TGTGCCAGCAGTTTATCGTCGGAGTCCGTCTACGAGCAGTACTTC TRBJ2-7 TRBV27 15 . .
CASTLGVIGNTIYF TGTGCCAGCACCCTGGGTGTGATTGGAAACACCATATATTTT TRBJ1-3 TRBV5-6 14 . .
CASSLAAGGYEQYF TGTGCCAGCAGCTTGGCAGCCGGCGGCTACGAGCAGTACTTC TRBJ2-7 TRBV7-2 14 once .
CASREYTGELFF TGTGCCAGCAGGGAATACACCGGGGAGCTGTTTTTT TRBJ2-2 TRBV2 12 . .
CASSFGQGAPNEQFF TGTGCCAGCAGCTTCGGACAGGGGGCGCCGAATGAGCAGTTCTTC TRBJ2-1 TRBV9 15 . TRBD1
CASRGGPGTDTQYF TGTGCCAGCAGAGGGGGCCCAGGGACAGATACGCAGTATTTT TRBJ2-3 TRBV7-8 14 . TRBD1
CASSSKSGGATYNEQFF TGTGCCAGCAGCTCAAAAAGCGGGGGGGCCACCTACAATGAGCAGTTCTTC TRBJ2-1 TRBV7-9 17 . TRBD2
CASSTRDGYTF TGTGCCAGCAGTACCAGAGATGGCTACACCTTC TRBJ1-2 TRBV6-5 11 . .
CASSEAQGQSYGYTF TGTGCCAGCAGTGAGGCCCAGGGGCAGAGCTATGGCTACACCTTC TRBJ1-2 TRBV2 15 . .
CASSPSGYDTEAFF TGCGCCAGCAGCCCCTCGGGTTACGACACTGAAGCTTTCTTT TRBJ1-1 TRBV4-1 14 . .
CASSRATGMTEAFF TGTGCCAGCAGCCGCGCAACAGGGATGACTGAAGCTTTCTTT TRBJ1-1 TRBV5-4 14 . .
CASSVDSQITGELFF TGTGCCAGCTCGGTGGACAGTCAAATCACCGGGGAGCTGTTTTTT TRBJ2-2 TRBV5-6 15 . .
CASSAGTVYEQYF TGTGCCAGTAGTGCCGGGACTGTCTACGAGCAGTACTTC TRBJ2-7 TRBV19 13 . .
CASSLVPSDRDSSYEQYF TGTGCCAGCAGCTTAGTGCCCTCTGACCGGGACTCTTCCTACGAGCAGTACTTC TRBJ2-7 TRBV7-6 18 . .
CASSVGTENTEAFF TGTGCCAGCAGCGTCGGGACCGAGAACACTGAAGCTTTCTTT TRBJ1-1 TRBV7-9 14 once .
CASGLAGGLPDTQYF TGCGCCAGCGGCCTAGCGGGGGGGCTACCAGATACGCAGTATTTT TRBJ2-3 TRBV10-2 15 . TRBD2
CASSSETGYLYEQYF TGTGCCAGCAGCTCAGAGACAGGTTATCTCTACGAGCAGTACTTC TRBJ2-7 TRBV7-2 15 . .
CASSLIAQNRGRADTQYF TGTGCCAGCAGCTTAATAGCCCAAAACAGGGGGCGGGCAGATACGCAGTATTTT TRBJ2-3 TRBV11-2 18 . TRBD1
CASSQEYLSNQPQHF TGTGCCAGCAGCCAAGAATACCTTAGCAATCAGCCCCAGCATTTT TRBJ1-5 TRBV4-2 15 . .
CASSLDQETHYMNTEAFF TGCGCCAGCAGCTTGGACCAGGAAACTCATTATATGAACACTGAAGCTTTCTTT TRBJ1-1 TRBV5-1 18 . .
CASSRAGTLSQPQHF TGTGCCAGCAGCAGAGCCGGGACATTAAGTCAGCCCCAGCATTTT TRBJ1-5 TRBV5-8 15 . .
CASSFSEQQSYNEQFF TGTGCCAGCAGCTTCTCGGAACAGCAGTCCTACAATGAGCAGTTCTTC TRBJ2-1 TRBV13 16 . .
CASSSLPGQGAYEQYF TGTGCCAGCAGTTCCCTGCCGGGACAGGGGGCTTACGAGCAGTACTTC TRBJ2-7 TRBV27 16 once TRBD1
CASSRTGGNEKLFF TGTGCCAGCAGTCGAACAGGGGGCAACGAAAAACTGTTTTTT TRBJ1-4 TRBV6-6 14 . TRBD1
CASSHFDGSSYEQYF TGCGCCAGCAGCCATTTCGACGGTAGCTCCTACGAGCAGTACTTC TRBJ2-7 TRBV4-3 15 . .
CASSQGPPQGSEKLFF TGCGCCAGCAGCCAAGGGCCCCCTCAGGGAAGTGAAAAACTGTTTTTT TRBJ1-4 TRBV4-1 16 . .
CASSSQTSGSGYEQYF TGTGCCAGCAGCTCACAGACTAGCGGGAGTGGGTACGAGCAGTACTTC TRBJ2-7 TRBV5-4 16 . TRBD2
CASSPGQNYEQYF TGTGCCAGCTCTCCGGGACAGAACTACGAGCAGTACTTC TRBJ2-7 TRBV2 13 . TRBD1
CASGLGGQGLSTDTQYF TGTGCTAGTGGTTTGGGGGGACAGGGACTTAGCACAGATACGCAGTATTTT TRBJ2-3 TRBV12-5 17 . TRBD1
CASSYSASDYEQYF TGTGCCAGCAGTTACTCGGCTAGCGATTACGAGCAGTACTTC TRBJ2-7 TRBV6-6 14 . .
CASSQEVTPQETQYF TGTGCCAGCAGCCAAGAGGTGACGCCCCAAGAGACCCAGTACTTC TRBJ2-5 TRBV4-2 15 . .
CASSVVPTADQPQHF TGTGCCAGCAGCGTAGTTCCGACAGCAGATCAGCCCCAGCATTTT TRBJ1-5 TRBV9 15 . .
CASADRGRETQYF TGTGCCAGCGCCGACAGGGGGCGAGAGACCCAGTACTTC TRBJ2-5 TRBV25-1 13 . TRBD1
CASSLDRVTNTEAFF TGTGCCAGTAGTCTGGACAGGGTAACTAACACTGAAGCTTTCTTT TRBJ1-1 TRBV19 15 once TRBD1
CASSLPWTGGIYEQYF TGTGCCAGCAGCTTACCTTGGACAGGGGGCATCTACGAGCAGTACTTC TRBJ2-7 TRBV7-9 16 . TRBD1
CASSGVGAGGDYGYTF TGCGCCAGCAGCGGTGTAGGCGCAGGAGGGGACTATGGCTACACCTTC TRBJ1-2 TRBV5-1 16 . .
CASSWDAKGARVDTEAFF TGTGCCAGCAGCTGGGACGCGAAGGGGGCGAGGGTGGACACTGAAGCTTTCTTT TRBJ1-1 TRBV7-9 18 . TRBD1
CASSSTGVEQYF TGCGCCAGCTCGTCGACAGGGGTCGAGCAGTACTTC TRBJ2-7 TRBV10-1 12 . TRBD1
CASSLGANTEAFF TGTGCCAGCAGCTTGGGGGCCAACACTGAAGCTTTCTTT TRBJ1-1 TRBV7-6 13 . .
CASRPPGQGSSTGELFF TGTGCCAGCAGGCCACCGGGACAGGGAAGTAGCACCGGGGAGCTGTTTTTT TRBJ2-2 TRBV28 17 . TRBD1
CASTIAGVSYNEQFF TGTGCCAGTACCATAGCGGGGGTCTCCTACAATGAGCAGTTCTTC TRBJ2-1 TRBV19 15 . TRBD2
CASSYSSSSYEQYF TGTGCCAGCAGTTACTCTAGTAGCTCCTACGAGCAGTACTTC TRBJ2-7 TRBV6-5 14 . .
CASSFWETNEKLFF TGTGCCAGCAGCTTCTGGGAAACTAATGAAAAACTGTTTTTT TRBJ1-4 TRBV5-8 14 . .
CASSRQTGGATDTQYF TGCGCCAGCAGCCGCCAGACTGGCGGGGCCACAGATACGCAGTATTTT TRBJ2-3 TRBV4-1 16 once .
CASSPGLGLGTEAFF TGCGCCAGCAGCCCGGGACTGGGCCTGGGCACTGAAGCTTTCTTT TRBJ1-1 TRBV5-1 15 . .
CASSFSASYGYTF TGTGCCAGCAGCTTCTCCGCAAGCTATGGCTACACCTTC TRBJ1-2 TRBV5-6 13 . .
CASSPRLAGVYEQYF TGTGCCAGCAGTCCCCGACTAGCGGGAGTCTACGAGCAGTACTTC TRBJ2-7 TRBV27 15 . TRBD2
CASSEFEPAMNTEAFF TGCGCCAGCAGTGAATTCGAGCCCGCGATGAACACTGAAGCTTTCTTT TRBJ1-1 TRBV10-2 16 . .
CASSLSGGQSSYEQYF TGTGCCAGCAGCTTAAGTGGGGGACAGAGCTCCTACGAGCAGTACTTC TRBJ2-7 TRBV7-9 16 once TRBD1